This T cell receptor beta chain stems from a study of blood T cell repertoires in COVID-19. The CDR3 sequence is 18 residues long. J gave up 3 bases and V 6 bases, and 13 bases lay outside the gene matches. Germline values: CDR1 WNHNN, CDR2 SYGVQD (reference sequence). Assay: immunoSEQ multiplex PCR; the TCRdb copy retains only in-frame clones and omits some. This sample has fewer than 300,000 clones, with less than 90% found just once. This chain joins TRBV10-1 and TRBJ2-2, with 10 nucleotides matching TRBD1. This clonotype was obtained from a woman in her twenties or thirties with COVID-19, enrolled during active disease. Input material: peripheral blood. CDR3 sequence: CASSWDRGSVSDTGELFF. CDR3 coding DNA: TGCGCCAGCAGCTGGGACAGGGGATCGGTGTCGGACACCGGGGAGCTGTTTTTT.